The T cell receptor (beta chain) under discussion was sequenced for a study of memory B cells and T cells in multiple sclerosis. This CDR3 is 19 amino acids long. Germline V gene data show CDR1 as SGHDT and CDR2 as YYEEEE. Separate sequencing covered autoproliferating (CFSE-dim) and non-proliferating (CFSE-high) T cells from stimulus-free culture. 5x10^7 CFSE-labeled PBMCs were cultured around seven days unstimulated, then replicate wells were pooled. Data came from immunoSEQ multiplex PCR; TCRdb stores just in-frame clones and leaves some out. This sample yields tens of thousands of clones, of which about 82% are seen a single time; less than 3.5% belongs to the top ten. Regarding this clone: Its antigen is still unknown.

The sequence was obtained from a human donor with multiple sclerosis. The rearrangement uses TRBV5-6 and TRBJ2-5; a weak D match, TRBD2 (6 bases). The J call may be in error: the DNA end matches TRBJ2-7 better. Sequencing was carried out using PBMCs from blood kept in culture. CDR3 nucleotides: TGTGCCAGCAGCTTCGGATTTGGGCATAATCAGGGCCCCGGGGGCGAGCAGTACTTC. It translates to CASSFGFGHNQGPGGEQYF.